The 9 T cell receptor beta chains in this list originate from one sample, sequenced in a study of blood T cell repertoires in COVID-19. Profiling relied on immunoSEQ multiplex PCR, and the TCRdb table lists in-frame clones only, not all of them. The sample has around 200,000 clones; about 87% are singletons. Material: peripheral blood. These receptor sequences come from a man aged 40-49 years with active or convalescent COVID-19.

The chain combines TRBV11-3 with TRBJ2-1; TRBD2 matches 15 bases. The V and J ends lost 4 bases and 0 bases, in that order; junction bases with no gene match: 4. CDR1 SGHNT and CDR2 YENEEA come from the germline V gene. CDR3 length equals 18 residues. CDR3 DNA: TGTGCCAGCAGCTCATGGACTAGCGGGGGGGCCTCCTACAATGAGCAGTTCTTC. Its translation: CASSSWTSGGASYNEQFF.

The sample holds one count of this clone. This chain links TRBV7-9 with TRBJ2-2; D might be TRBD1 (6 bases). This CDR3 contains 15 residues. Between the trimmed V and J ends, which lost 2 bases and 7 bases, there was a span of 14 bases. Germline assignment: CDR1 SEHNR and CDR2 FQNEAQ (reference sequence). In nucleotides, the CDR3 is TGTGCCAGCAGCTTACCACAGGGTGGTAACGGGGAGCTGTTTTTT. This gives the protein CASSLPQGGNGELFF.

V and J are TRBV19 and TRBJ1-2, with D unclear. Germline V gives CDR1 LNHDA, CDR2 SQIVND (reference sequence). The CDR3 is 13 amino acids. V lost 3 bases and J 2 bases, leaving 7 bases between the germline ends. DNA for the CDR3: TGTGCCAGTAGTATGGCGGTAAACTATGGCTACACCTTC. Translating it yields CASSMAVNYGYTF. The variable domain in full, completed from reference TRBV19 and TRBJ1-2, reads DGGITQSPKYLFRKEGQNVTLSCEQNLNHDAMYWYRQDPGQGLRLIYYSQIVNDFQKGDIAEGYSVSREKKESFPLTVTSAQKNPTAFYLCASSMAVNYGYTFGSGTRLTVV.

The chain links TRBV7-3 to TRBJ2-1, with 9 bases aligning to TRBD2. The CDR3 runs to 15 residues. Germline CDR1 SGHTA, CDR2 FQGTGA. J lost 4 bases, V lost 5 bases, and 6 bases had no gene match. The CDR3 loop reads CASSQAGGPYNEQFF. The CDR3 bases are TGTGCCAGCAGCCAAGCGGGGGGTCCTTACAATGAGCAGTTCTTC. The full variable domain, with the rest looked up from reference TRBV7-3 and TRBJ2-1, is GAGVSQTPSNKVTEKGKYVELRCDPISGHTALYWYRQSLGQGPEFLIYFQGTGAADDSGLPNDRFFAVRPEGSVSTLKIQRTERGDSAVYLCASSQAGGPYNEQFFGPGTRLTVL.

The CDR3 DNA reads as TGTGCCAGCAGCCCCCGAGGCTACGAGCAGTACTTC. This translates into CASSPRGYEQYF. The chain carries TRBV3-1 (or the pseudogene TRBV3-2) and TRBJ2-7, with no clear D. The CDR3 extends over 12 amino acids. CDR1 and CDR2 (germline): LGHDT, YNNKEL (reference sequence). V was trimmed by 4 bases and J by 3 bases, leaving 7 bases between them.

This chain joins TRBV7-9 and TRBJ1-2; a weak D match, TRBD1 (6 bases). Trimming pared 6 bases from V and 3 bases from J, leaving 11 bases between. The germline CDR1 and CDR2 sequences are SEHNR and FQNEAQ (reference sequence). The CDR3 is 13 amino acids. Here the CDR3 reads CASSRGGDYGYTF. The CDR3 bases are TGTGCCAGCAGTAGGGGGGGAGACTATGGCTACACCTTC.

The chain combines TRBV9 with TRBJ1-1; maybe TRBD1 (6 bases). V lost 0 bases to trimming and J lost 6 bases, with 15 bases between them. CDR3 length: 15 amino acids. Germline assignment: CDR1 SGDLS and CDR2 YYNGEE. The CDR3 is CASSVAGEGDPEAFF. CDR3 sequence (DNA): TGTGCCAGCAGCGTAGCTGGGGAGGGGGACCCTGAAGCTTTCTTT.

The V call is TRBV24-1, the J call TRBJ1-1; D remains ambiguous. CDR1 is KGHDR and CDR2 is SFDVKD in the germline V gene. The CDR3 spans 14 residues. Trimming removed 3 bases at V and 5 bases at J, with 12 bases between. CDR3 DNA sequence: TGTGCCACCAGTGATCGAGGTCGGGAGACTGAAGCTTTCTTT. Translating gives CATSDRGRETEAFF.

The chain couples TRBV28 to TRBJ1-1, with 8 bases that match TRBD1. The junction had 7 bases not matched to a gene; V was cut back by 6 bases and J by 4 bases. The CDR3 sequence is 14 residues long. Per germline, CDR1 MDHEN and CDR2 SYDVKM. For the CDR3, the DNA is TGTGCCAGCAGCCGGACAGGGAGGAGCACTGAAGCTTTCTTT. Its protein is CASSRTGRSTEAFF.